The clone carrying this TCR beta chain appeared a few times. Its antigen is unidentified. These data are taken from a study of post-analysis software for immune sequencing data. Study background: Clinical courses comprised relapsing-remitting, secondary progressive and progressive-relapsing multiple sclerosis. Study conclusions and caveats: With F measure, samples from one preparation batch clustered together strongly. People with multiple sclerosis had a significantly lower normalized Chao1 diversity than controls did.

Unique molecular identifiers were present in the TCR beta cDNA libraries. A population of roughly 0.9 to 11 million T cells gave rise to roughly 500,000 cDNA molecules. Each CDR3 protein gets one entry after TCRdb re-called the PCR reads with MiXCR. The sample contains fewer than 850,000 distinct CDR3 sequences, 30% of which appear only once. The sequencing input was blood. This clonotype was sampled from a girl between 5 and 17 years old with multiple sclerosis.

The CDR3 protein is CASSLDNTQYF. The CDR3 DNA sequence: TGTGCCAGCTCCCTCGACAATACGCAGTATTTT. This rearrangement joins TRBV18 to TRBJ2-3; D gene unclear. Germline V CDR1 and CDR2: KGHSH, LQKENI. This CDR3 comprises 11 residues. The V end was cut by 6 bases, the J end by 7 bases, with 8 bases between.